Below are 5 T cell receptor beta chains sequenced from a single sample in a study of graft-versus-host responses after intestinal transplantation. Assay: immunoSEQ multiplex PCR; the TCRdb copy retains only in-frame clones and omits some. The sample records roughly 17,000 clones, 30% to 40% being singletons. Responders (about 200,000, CFSE-labeled) met about 200,000 stimulators that were irradiated and violet-dye-labeled. The specimen comprised alloreactive CD8+ T cells from a mixed lymphocyte reaction culture, sampled before intestinal transplant. Subset defined: CFSE-low proliferating T cells sorted from roughly six-day pre-transplant mixed lymphocyte reaction (GvH or HvG direction). The receptors were sampled from a human patient who received an intestinal transplant.

The V call is TRBV27, the J call TRBJ2-1; 10 nucleotides match TRBD2. CDR1 is MNHEY and CDR2 is SMNVEV in the germline V gene (reference sequence). The junction had 7 bases not matched to a gene; V was cut back by 3 bases and J by 5 bases. There are 16 residues in the CDR3. CDR3 amino acids: CASSFTSGKVNNEQFF. The CDR3 DNA follows: TGTGCCAGCAGTTTCACTAGCGGGAAAGTTAACAATGAGCAGTTCTTC.

V is TRBV19 and J is TRBJ2-7, with TRBD1 matching over 11 bases. This CDR3 comprises 14 residues. V lost 1 base and J lost 5; bases outside the gene matches: 1. Germline V CDR1 and CDR2: LNHDA, SQIVND (reference sequence). CDR3 in DNA: TGTGCCAGTAGTATAGGGACAGGGGGCGACGAGCAGTACTTC. It is translated as CASSIGTGGDEQYF. Full variable domain (rest looked up from reference TRBV19 and TRBJ2-7): DGGITQSPKYLFRKEGQNVTLSCEQNLNHDAMYWYRQDPGQGLRLIYYSQIVNDFQKGDIAEGYSVSREKKESFPLTVTSAQKNPTAFYLCASSIGTGGDEQYFGPGTRLTVT.

This rearrangement joins TRBV7-9 to TRBJ2-4, with D maybe TRBD2 (6 bases). Trimming pared 5 bases from V and 5 bases from J, leaving 19 bases between. This CDR3 has 16 amino acids. Germline V CDR1 and CDR2: SEHNR, FQNEAQ (reference sequence). CDR3 protein: CASSPAFGLYENIQYF. The DNA of the CDR3 is TGTGCCAGCAGCCCGGCCTTTGGACTATATGAAAACATTCAGTACTTC.

This chain links TRBV5-6 with TRBJ2-2, with 7 bases aligning to TRBD2. This CDR3 is built from 17 residues. Germline CDR1 reads SGHDT; CDR2 reads YYEEEE. The trim removed 1 base at V and 1 base at J, leaving 7 bases unmatched. The CDR3 nucleotides are TGTGCCAGCAGCTTGATCGTCGCGGGAGTGAACACCGGGGAGCTGTTTTTT. Encoded protein: CASSLIVAGVNTGELFF.

This clone was counted a few times. The gene calls are TRBV4-1 and TRBJ1-2; D remains ambiguous. The V gene's germline CDR1 is MGHRA and CDR2 YSYEKL. V gave up 5 bases and J gave up 14 bases, with 27 bases separating them. The CDR3 length is 15 residues. CDR3 amino acids: CASSFRRTVPLASTF. The CDR3 DNA reads as TGCGCCAGCAGCTTCCGACGAACGGTGCCCCTGGCTAGTACCTTC.